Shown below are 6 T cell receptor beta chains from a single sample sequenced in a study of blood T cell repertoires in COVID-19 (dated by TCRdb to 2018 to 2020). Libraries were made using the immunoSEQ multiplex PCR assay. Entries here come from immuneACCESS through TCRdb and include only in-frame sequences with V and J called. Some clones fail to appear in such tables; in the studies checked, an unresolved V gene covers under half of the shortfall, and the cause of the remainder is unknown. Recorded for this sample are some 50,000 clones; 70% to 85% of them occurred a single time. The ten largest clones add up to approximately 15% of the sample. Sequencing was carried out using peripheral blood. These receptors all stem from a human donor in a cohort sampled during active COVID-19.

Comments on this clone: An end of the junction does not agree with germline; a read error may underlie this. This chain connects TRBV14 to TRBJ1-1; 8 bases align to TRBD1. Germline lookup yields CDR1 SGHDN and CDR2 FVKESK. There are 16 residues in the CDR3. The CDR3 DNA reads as TGTGCCAGCAGCCAAGATCCTCTCGGGACAGGCCTCAAGGGGAACTTT. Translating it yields CASSQDPLGTGLKGNF.

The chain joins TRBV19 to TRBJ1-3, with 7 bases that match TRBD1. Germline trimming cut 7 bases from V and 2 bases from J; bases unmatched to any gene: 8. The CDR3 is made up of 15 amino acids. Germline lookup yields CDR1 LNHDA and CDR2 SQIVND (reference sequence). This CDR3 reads CASTRDSIPGNTIYF. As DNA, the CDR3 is TGTGCCAGTACCCGGGACAGTATACCTGGAAACACCATATATTTT.

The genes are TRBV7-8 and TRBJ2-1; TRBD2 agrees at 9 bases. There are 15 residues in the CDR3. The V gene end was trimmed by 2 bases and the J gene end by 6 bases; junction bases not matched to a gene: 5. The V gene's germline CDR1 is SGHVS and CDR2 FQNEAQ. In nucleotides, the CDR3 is TGTGCCAGCAGCTTAATAGCGGGGGCCCCCAATGAGCAGTTCTTC. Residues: CASSLIAGAPNEQFF.

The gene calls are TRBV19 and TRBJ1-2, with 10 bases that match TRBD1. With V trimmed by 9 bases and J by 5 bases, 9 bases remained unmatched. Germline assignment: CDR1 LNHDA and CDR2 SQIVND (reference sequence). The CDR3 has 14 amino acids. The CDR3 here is CASHGTGVEYGYTF. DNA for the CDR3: TGTGCCAGCCATGGGACAGGGGTAGAGTATGGCTACACCTTC.

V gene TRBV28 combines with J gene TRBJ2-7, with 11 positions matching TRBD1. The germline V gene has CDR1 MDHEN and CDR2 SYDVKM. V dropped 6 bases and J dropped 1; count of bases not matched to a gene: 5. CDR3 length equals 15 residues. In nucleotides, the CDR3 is TGTGCCAGCAGACGGGACAGGGGGTTTTCCTACGAGCAGTACTTC. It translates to CASRRDRGFSYEQYF.

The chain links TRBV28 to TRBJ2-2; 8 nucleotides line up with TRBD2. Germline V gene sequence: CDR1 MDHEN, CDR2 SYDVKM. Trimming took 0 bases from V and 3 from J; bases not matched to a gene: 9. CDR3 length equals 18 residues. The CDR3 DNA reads TGTGCCAGCAGTTTATGGGTAGGACTAGCAGTTCACACCGGGGAGCTGTTTTTT. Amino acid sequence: CASSLWVGLAVHTGELFF.